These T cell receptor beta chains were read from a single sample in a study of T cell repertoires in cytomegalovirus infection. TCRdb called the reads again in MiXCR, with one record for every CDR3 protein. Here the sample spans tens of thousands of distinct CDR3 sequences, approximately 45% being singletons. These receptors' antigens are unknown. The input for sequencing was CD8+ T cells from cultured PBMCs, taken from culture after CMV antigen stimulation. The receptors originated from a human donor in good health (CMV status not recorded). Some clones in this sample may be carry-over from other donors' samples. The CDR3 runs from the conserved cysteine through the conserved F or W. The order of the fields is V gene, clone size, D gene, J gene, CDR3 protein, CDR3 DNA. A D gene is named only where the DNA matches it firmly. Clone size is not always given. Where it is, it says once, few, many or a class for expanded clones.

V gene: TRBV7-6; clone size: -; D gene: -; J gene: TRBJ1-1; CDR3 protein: CASSSLQGGNTEAFF; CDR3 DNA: TGTGCCAGCAGCTCGTTACAGGGCGGGAACACTGAAGCTTTCTTT
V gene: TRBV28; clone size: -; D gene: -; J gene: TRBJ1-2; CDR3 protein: CASSRAGGAFANYGYTF; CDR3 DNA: TGTGCCAGCAGTAGGGCGGGGGGGGCCTTTGCTAACTATGGCTACACCTTC
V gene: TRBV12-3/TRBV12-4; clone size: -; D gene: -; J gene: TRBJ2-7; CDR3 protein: CARGGSKKPYEQYF; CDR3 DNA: TGTGCCAGAGGGGGGTCAAAAAAACCCTACGAGCAGTACTTC
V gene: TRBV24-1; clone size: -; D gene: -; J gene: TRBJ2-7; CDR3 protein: CATSSLRSYEQYF; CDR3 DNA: TGTGCCACCAGCTCCTTAAGATCCTACGAGCAGTACTTC
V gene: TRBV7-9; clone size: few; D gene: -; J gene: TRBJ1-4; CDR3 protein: CASSLGGGTNEKLFF; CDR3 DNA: TGTGCCAGCAGCTTAGGGGGCGGAACAAATGAAAAACTGTTTTTT
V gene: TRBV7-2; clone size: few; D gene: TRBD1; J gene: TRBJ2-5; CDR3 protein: CASSLSPGTGYQETQYF; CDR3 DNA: TGTGCCAGCAGCTTAAGCCCTGGGACAGGCTACCAAGAGACCCAGTACTTC
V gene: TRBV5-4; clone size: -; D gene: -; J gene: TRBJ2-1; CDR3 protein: CASSLDRSSYNEQFF; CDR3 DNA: TGTGCCAGCAGCTTAGACAGGAGCTCCTACAATGAGCAGTTCTTC
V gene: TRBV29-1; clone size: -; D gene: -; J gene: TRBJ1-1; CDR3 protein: CSVDPGLKTEAFF; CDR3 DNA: TGCAGCGTCGACCCGGGCCTCAAAACTGAAGCTTTCTTT
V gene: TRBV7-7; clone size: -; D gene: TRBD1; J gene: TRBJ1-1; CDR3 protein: CASSVDRDTEAFF; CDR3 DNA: TGTGCTAGCAGCGTCGACAGGGACACTGAAGCTTTCTTT
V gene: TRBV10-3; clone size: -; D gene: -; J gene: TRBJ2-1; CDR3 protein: CATLAENNEQFF; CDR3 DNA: TGTGCCACCCTAGCCGAAAACAATGAGCAGTTCTTC
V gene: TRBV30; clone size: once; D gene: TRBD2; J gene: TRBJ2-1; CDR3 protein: CAWSQLTSGRAEQFF; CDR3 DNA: TGTGCCTGGAGTCAATTGACTAGCGGGAGGGCCGAGCAGTTCTTC
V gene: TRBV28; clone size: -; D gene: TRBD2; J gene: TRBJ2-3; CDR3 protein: CASSSTPRLAGPTDTQYF; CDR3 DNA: TGTGCCAGCAGTTCCACCCCCCGACTAGCGGGACCCACAGATACGCAGTATTTT
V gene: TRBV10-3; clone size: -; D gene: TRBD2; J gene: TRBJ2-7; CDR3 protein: CASSGRGLASYEQYF; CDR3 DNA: TGTGCCAGTTCAGGCAGGGGACTAGCAAGCTACGAGCAGTACTTC
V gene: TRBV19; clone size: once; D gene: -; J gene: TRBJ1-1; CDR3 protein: CASGSRAMNTEAFF; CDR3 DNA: TGTGCCAGCGGGAGCAGGGCGATGAACACTGAAGCTTTCTTT
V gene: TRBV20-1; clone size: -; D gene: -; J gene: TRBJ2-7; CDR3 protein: CSASYQGRYEQYF; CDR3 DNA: TGCAGTGCTAGCTATCAAGGGAGGTACGAGCAGTACTTC
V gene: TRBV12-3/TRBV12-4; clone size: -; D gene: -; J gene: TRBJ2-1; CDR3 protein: CASTPSARTPTFEQFF; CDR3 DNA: TGTGCCAGCACCCCCTCCGCCAGGACACCAACCTTTGAGCAGTTCTTC
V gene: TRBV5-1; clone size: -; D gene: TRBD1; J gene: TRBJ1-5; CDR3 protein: CASSPGGGAFGNQPQHF; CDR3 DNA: TGCGCCAGCAGCCCCGGAGGGGGCGCATTTGGCAATCAGCCCCAGCATTTT
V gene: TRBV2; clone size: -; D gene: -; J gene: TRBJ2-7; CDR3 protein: CASSEGLSGAYEHYF; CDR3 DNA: TGTGCCAGCAGTGAAGGCCTATCGGGTGCCTACGAGCATTACTTC
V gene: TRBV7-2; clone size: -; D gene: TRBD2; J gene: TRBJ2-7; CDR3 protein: CASSLTSGKEEQYF; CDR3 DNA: TGTGCCAGCAGCTTGACTAGCGGAAAGGAAGAGCAGTACTTC
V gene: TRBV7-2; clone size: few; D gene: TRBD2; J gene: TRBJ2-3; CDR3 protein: CASSLRGGGADTQYF; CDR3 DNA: TGTGCCAGCAGCTTGCGGGGGGGGGGTGCAGATACGCAGTATTTT
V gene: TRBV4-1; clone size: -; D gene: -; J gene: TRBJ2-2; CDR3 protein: CASSSRQTTGELFF; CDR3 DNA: TGCGCCAGCAGCTCCCGACAGACCACCGGGGAGCTGTTTTTT
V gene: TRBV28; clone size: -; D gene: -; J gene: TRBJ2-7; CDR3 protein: CASSLLERYYEQYF; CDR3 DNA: TGTGCCAGCAGCCTATTGGAGCGCTACTACGAGCAGTACTTC
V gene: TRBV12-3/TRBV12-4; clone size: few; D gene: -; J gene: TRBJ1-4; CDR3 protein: CASTSPRKSNEKLFF; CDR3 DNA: TGTGCCAGCACGTCCCCAAGGAAGTCGAATGAAAAACTGTTTTTT
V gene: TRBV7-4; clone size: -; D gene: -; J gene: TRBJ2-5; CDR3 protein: CASSSGHLQETQYF; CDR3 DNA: TGTGCCAGCAGCTCCGGACACCTCCAAGAGACCCAGTACTTC
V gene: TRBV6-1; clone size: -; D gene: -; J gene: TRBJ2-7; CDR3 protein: CASSEGQALYEQYF; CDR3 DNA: TGTGCCAGCAGTGAAGGACAGGCGCTTTACGAGCAGTACTTC
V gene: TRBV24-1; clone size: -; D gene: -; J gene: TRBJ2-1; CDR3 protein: CATSDEDEQFF; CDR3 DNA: TGTGCCACCAGTGATGAAGATGAGCAGTTCTTC
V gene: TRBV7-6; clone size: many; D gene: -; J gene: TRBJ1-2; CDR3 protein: CASSFAWTEAFYF; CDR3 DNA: TGTGCCAGCAGCTTTGCCTGGACAGAGGCCTTTTACTTC
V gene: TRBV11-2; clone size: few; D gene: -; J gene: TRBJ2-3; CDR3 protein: CASSFEITDTQYF; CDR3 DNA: TGTGCCAGCAGCTTCGAGATCACAGATACGCAGTATTTT